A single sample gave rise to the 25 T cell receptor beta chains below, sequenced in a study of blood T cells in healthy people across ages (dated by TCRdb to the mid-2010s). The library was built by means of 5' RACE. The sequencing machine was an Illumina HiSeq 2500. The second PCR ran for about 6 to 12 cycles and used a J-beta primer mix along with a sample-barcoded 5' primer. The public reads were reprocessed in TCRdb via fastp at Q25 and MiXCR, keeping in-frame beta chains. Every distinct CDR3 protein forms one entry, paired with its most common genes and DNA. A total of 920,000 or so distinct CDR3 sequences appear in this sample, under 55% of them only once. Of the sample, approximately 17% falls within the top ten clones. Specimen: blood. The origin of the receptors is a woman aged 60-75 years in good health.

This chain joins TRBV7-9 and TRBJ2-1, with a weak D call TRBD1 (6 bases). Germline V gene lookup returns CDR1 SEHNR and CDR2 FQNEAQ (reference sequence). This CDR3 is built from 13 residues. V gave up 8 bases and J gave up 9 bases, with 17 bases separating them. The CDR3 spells CASRVLGALEQFF. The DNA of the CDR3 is TGTGCCAGCCGCGTCCTGGGGGCACTTGAGCAGTTCTTC.

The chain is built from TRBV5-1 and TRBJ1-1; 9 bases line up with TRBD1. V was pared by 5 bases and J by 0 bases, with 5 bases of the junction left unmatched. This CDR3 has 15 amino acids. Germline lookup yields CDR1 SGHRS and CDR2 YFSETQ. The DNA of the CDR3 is TGCGCCAGCAGAATCGGACAGGGGTTGAACACTGAAGCTTTCTTT. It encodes CASRIGQGLNTEAFF. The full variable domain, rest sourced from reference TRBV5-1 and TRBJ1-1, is KAGVTQTPRYLIKTRGQQVTLSCSPISGHRSVSWYQQTPGQGLQFLFEYFSETQRNKGNFPGRFSGRQFSNSRSEMNVSTLELGDSALYLCASRIGQGLNTEAFFGQGTRLTVV.

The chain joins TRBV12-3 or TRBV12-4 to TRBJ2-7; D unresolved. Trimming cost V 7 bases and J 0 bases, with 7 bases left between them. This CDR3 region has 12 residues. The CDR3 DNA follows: TGTGCCAGCACTGTGAACTCCTACGAGCAGTACTTC. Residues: CASTVNSYEQYF.

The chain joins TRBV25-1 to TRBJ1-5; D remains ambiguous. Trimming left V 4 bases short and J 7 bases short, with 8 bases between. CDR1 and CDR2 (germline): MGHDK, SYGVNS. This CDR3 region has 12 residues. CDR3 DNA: TGTGCCAGCAGTGTAGGCCGGCAGCCCCAGCATTTT. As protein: CASSVGRQPQHF.

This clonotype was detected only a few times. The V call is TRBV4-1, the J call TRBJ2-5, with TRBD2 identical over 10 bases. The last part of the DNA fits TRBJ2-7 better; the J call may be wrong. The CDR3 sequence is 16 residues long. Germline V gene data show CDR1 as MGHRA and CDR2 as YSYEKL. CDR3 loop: CASSQVATSGAYEQYF. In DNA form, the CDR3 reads TGCGCCAGCAGCCAAGTTGCAACTAGCGGGGCCTACGAGCAGTACTTC.

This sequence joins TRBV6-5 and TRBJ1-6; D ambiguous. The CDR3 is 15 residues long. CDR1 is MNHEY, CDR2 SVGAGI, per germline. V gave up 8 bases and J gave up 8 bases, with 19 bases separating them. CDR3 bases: TGTGCCAGCCGCCCTAGGGTAGTCAATTATTCACCCCTCCACTTT. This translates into CASRPRVVNYSPLHF.

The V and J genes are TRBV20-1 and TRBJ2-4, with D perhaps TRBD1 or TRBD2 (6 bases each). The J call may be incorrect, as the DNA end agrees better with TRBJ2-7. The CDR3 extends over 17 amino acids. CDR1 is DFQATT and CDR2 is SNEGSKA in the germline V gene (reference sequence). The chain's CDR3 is CSATTRLGGRMSYEQYF. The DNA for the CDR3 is TGCAGTGCTACCACTCGACTAGGGGGGCGGATGTCCTACGAGCAGTACTTC.

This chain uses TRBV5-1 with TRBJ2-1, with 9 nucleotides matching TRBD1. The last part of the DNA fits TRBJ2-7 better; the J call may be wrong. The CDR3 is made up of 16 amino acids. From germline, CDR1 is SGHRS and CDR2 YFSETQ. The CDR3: CASRHTLGQGYNEQYF. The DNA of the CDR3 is TGCGCCAGCAGACATACCCTGGGACAGGGCTACAATGAGCAGTACTTC.

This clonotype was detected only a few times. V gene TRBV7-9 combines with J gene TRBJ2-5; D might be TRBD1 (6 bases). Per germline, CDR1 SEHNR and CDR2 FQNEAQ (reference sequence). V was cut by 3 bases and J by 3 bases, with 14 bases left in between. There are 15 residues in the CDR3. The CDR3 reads CASSFLQGPKETQYF. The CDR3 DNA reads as TGTGCCAGCAGCTTCCTCCAGGGGCCCAAAGAGACCCAGTACTTC. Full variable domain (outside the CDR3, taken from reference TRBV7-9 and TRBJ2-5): DTGVSQNPRHKITKRGQNVTFRCDPISEHNRLYWYRQTLGQGPEFLTYFQNEAQLEKSRLLSDRFSAERPKGSFSTLEIQRTEQGDSAMYLCASSFLQGPKETQYFGPGTRLLVL.

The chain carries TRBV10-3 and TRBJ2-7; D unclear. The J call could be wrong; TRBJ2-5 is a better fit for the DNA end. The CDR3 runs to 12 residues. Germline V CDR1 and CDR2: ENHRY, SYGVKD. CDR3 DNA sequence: TGTGCCATCAGTGAGGAGTGGGAGACCCAGTACTTC. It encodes CAISEEWETQYF.

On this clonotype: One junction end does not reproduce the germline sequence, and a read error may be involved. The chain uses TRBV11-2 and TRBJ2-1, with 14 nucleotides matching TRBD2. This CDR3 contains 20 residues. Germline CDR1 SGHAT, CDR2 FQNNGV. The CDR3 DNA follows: TGTGCCAACAGCCAACGATACGGGACTAGCGGGAGAAGGGGCTACAATGAGCAGTTCTTC. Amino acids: CANSQRYGTSGRRGYNEQFF.

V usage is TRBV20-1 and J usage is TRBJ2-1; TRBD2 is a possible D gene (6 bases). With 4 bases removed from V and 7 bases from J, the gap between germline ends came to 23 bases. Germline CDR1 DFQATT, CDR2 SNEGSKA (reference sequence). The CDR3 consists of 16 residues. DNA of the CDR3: TGCAGTGCTACCTCACCACTAGTGGGAGGTTGGAATGAGCAGTTCTTC. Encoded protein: CSATSPLVGGWNEQFF.

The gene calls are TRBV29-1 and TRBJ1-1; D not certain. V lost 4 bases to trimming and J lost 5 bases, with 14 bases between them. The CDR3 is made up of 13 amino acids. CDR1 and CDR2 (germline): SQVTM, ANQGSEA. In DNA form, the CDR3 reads TGCAGCGTTGCTCAAGGACTGGGGACTGAAGCTTTCTTT. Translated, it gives CSVAQGLGTEAFF.

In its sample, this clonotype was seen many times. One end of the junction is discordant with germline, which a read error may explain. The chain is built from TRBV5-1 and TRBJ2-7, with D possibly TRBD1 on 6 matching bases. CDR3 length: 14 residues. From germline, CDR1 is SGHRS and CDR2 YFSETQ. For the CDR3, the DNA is TGTGCCAGCAGTGGCACAGGGAGCTCCTACGAGCAGTACTTC. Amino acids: CASSGTGSSYEQYF.

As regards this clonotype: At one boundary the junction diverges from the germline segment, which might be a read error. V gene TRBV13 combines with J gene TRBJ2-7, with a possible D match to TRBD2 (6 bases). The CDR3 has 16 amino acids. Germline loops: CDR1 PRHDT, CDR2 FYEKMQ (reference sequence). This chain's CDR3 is CTSSAPGLIAGNEQYF. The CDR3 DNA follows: TGTACCAGCAGCGCACCGGGACTGATAGCCGGCAATGAGCAGTACTTC.

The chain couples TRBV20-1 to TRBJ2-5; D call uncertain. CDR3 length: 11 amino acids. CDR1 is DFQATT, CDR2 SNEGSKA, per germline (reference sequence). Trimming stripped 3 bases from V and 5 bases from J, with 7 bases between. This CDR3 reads CSASDGETQYF. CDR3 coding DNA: TGCAGTGCTAGCGACGGGGAGACCCAGTACTTC.

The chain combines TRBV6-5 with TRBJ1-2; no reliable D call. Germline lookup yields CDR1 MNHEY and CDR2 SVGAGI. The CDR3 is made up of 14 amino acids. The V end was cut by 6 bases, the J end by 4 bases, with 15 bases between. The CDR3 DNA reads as TGTGCCAGCAGCCCGGGAGACGGAGGCTATGGCTACACCTTC. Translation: CASSPGDGGYGYTF.

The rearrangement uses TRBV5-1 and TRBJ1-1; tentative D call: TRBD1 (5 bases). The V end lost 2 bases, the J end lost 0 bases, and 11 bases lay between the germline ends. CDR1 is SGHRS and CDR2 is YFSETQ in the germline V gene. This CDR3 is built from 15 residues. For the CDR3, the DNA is TGCGCCAGCAGCTTTAATCAGGGTGTGAACACTGAAGCTTTCTTT. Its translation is CASSFNQGVNTEAFF. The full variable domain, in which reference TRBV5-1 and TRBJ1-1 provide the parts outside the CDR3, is KAGVTQTPRYLIKTRGQQVTLSCSPISGHRSVSWYQQTPGQGLQFLFEYFSETQRNKGNFPGRFSGRQFSNSRSEMNVSTLELGDSALYLCASSFNQGVNTEAFFGQGTRLTVV.

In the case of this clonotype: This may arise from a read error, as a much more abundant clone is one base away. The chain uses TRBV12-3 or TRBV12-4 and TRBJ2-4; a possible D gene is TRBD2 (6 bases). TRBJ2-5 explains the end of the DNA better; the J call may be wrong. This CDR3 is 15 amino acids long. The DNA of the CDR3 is TGTGTCAGCAATCTCGGCCTATTAGCGGAAGAGACCCAGTACTTC. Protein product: CVSNLGLLAEETQYF.

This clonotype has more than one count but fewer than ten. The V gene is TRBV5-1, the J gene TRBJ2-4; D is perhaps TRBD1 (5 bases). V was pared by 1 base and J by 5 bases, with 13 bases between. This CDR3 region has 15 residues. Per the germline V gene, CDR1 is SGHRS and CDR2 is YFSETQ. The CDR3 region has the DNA TGCGCCAGCAGCTTGTCAGGGCCTCCCGAAAACATTCAGTACTTC. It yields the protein CASSLSGPPENIQYF. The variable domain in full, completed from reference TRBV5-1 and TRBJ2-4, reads KAGVTQTPRYLIKTRGQQVTLSCSPISGHRSVSWYQQTPGQGLQFLFEYFSETQRNKGNFPGRFSGRQFSNSRSEMNVSTLELGDSALYLCASSLSGPPENIQYFGAGTRLSVL.

CDR3 residues: CASRKDRGTGELFF. The CDR3 DNA reads as TGTGCCAGCAGAAAGGACAGGGGAACCGGGGAGCTGTTTTTT. The gene calls are TRBV2 and TRBJ2-2; 9 nucleotides line up with TRBD1. The CDR3 extends over 14 amino acids. After removal of 6 bases from V and 5 bases from J, the junction contained 4 bases not matched to a gene. The germline V gene has CDR1 SNHLY and CDR2 FYNNEI.

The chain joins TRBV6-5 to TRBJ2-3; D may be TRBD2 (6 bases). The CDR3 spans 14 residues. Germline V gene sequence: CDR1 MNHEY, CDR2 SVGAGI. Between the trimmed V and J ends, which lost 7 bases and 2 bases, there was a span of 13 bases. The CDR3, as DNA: TGTGCCAGCAACCCCGGGACTCCCACAGATACGCAGTATTTT. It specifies CASNPGTPTDTQYF.

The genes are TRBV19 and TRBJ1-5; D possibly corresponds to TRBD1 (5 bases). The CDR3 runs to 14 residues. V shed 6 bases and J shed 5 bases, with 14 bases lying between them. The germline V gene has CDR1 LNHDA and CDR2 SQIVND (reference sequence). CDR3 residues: CASRTTRAHQPQHF. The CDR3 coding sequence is TGTGCCAGTAGAACCACCAGGGCCCATCAGCCCCAGCATTTT.

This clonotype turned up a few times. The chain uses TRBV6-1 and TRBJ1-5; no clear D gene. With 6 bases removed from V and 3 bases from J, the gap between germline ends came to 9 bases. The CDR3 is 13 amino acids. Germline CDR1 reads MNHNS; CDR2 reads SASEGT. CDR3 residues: CASSPSINQPQHF. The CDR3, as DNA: TGTGCCAGCAGCCCCAGTATCAATCAGCCCCAGCATTTT.

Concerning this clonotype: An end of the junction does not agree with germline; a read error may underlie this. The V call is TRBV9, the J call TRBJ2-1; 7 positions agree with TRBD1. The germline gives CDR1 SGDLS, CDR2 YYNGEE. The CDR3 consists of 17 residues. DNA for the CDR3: TGTGCCAGCAGCGTAGCAGTCACAGGGGCCCTCAACAATGGGCAGTTCTTC. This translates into CASSVAVTGALNNGQFF.